Each of the 20 T cell receptor beta chains below was sequenced from the same sample in a study of early T cells in non-severe SARS-CoV-2 infection. TCRdb processed the 5' RACE reads anew with MiXCR; each CDR3 protein has one entry. The data hold some 98,000 distinct CDR3 sequences, with roughly 17% observed a single time. Sequences were obtained from whole blood. These TCRs come from an adult who was a healthcare worker with PCR-confirmed SARS-CoV-2 infection or an uninfected control (not recorded which).

V and J are TRBV7-2 and TRBJ1-1, with D perhaps TRBD1 (5 bases). The CDR3 covers 15 residues. Germline lookup yields CDR1 SGHTA and CDR2 FQGNSA. The V end lost 1 base, the J end lost 0 bases, and 9 bases lay between the germline ends. The CDR3, as DNA: TGTGCCAGCAGCTTAGTGCCAGGGCTGAACACTGAAGCTTTCTTT. Translation: CASSLVPGLNTEAFF. Looking up the rest from reference TRBV7-2 and TRBJ1-1 gives the full variable domain: GAGVSQSPSNKVTEKGKDVELRCDPISGHTALYWYRQSLGQGLEFLIYFQGNSAPDKSGLPSDRFSAERTGGSVSTLTIQRTQQEDSAVYLCASSLVPGLNTEAFFGQGTRLTVV.

The chain is built from TRBV3-1 and TRBJ1-6; no definite D call. With 0 bases removed from V and 0 bases from J, the gap between germline ends came to 6 bases. The CDR3 extends over 16 amino acids. Germline assignment: CDR1 LGHDT and CDR2 YNNKEL (reference sequence). The CDR3 sequence is CASSQDLSSYNSPLHF. The CDR3 DNA sequence: TGTGCCAGCAGCCAAGATCTGAGCTCCTATAATTCACCCCTCCACTTT. The full variable domain, its missing parts supplied by reference TRBV3-1 and TRBJ1-6, is DTAVSQTPKYLVTQMGNDKSIKCEQNLGHDTMYWYKQDSKKFLKIMFSYNNKELIINETVPNRFSPKSPDKAHLNLHINSLELGDSAVYFCASSQDLSSYNSPLHFGNGTRLTVT.

The chain recombines TRBV20-1 with TRBJ2-1; 9 nucleotides match TRBD2. Losses at the gene ends were 6 bases for V and 7 bases for J; bases not matched to a gene: 10. The CDR3 covers 14 residues. Germline CDR1 and CDR2: DFQATT and SNEGSKA (reference sequence). The CDR3 reads CSAPVLAGLNEQFF. Written as DNA, the CDR3 is TGCAGTGCCCCGGTGCTAGCGGGATTGAATGAGCAGTTCTTC.

The chain uses TRBV13 and TRBJ2-4; D ambiguous. The CDR3 is 17 amino acids. From germline, CDR1 is PRHDT and CDR2 FYEKMQ (reference sequence). V shed 4 bases and J shed 0 bases, with 16 bases lying between them. The CDR3 sequence is CASSSRSTVLAKNIQYF. The CDR3 nucleotides read TGTGCCAGCAGCTCGAGGTCCACCGTCCTAGCCAAAAACATTCAGTACTTC.

This clonotype has a handful of counts. V is TRBV28 and J is TRBJ2-7; unclear D gene. Trimming removed 10 bases from V and 0 bases from J, with 10 bases in between. The CDR3 totals 12 residues. The germline V gene encodes CDR1 MDHEN and CDR2 SYDVKM. CDR3 DNA sequence: TGTGCCACCCAAGACTCCTCCTACGAGCAGTACTTC. This gives the protein CATQDSSYEQYF.

The genes are TRBV20-1 and TRBJ1-1; D is undetermined. V lost 6 bases, J lost 6 bases, and 14 bases lay in between. The germline gives CDR1 DFQATT, CDR2 SNEGSKA (reference sequence). This CDR3 spans 12 amino acids. The CDR3 loop reads CSALTGVPEAFF. CDR3 sequence (DNA): TGCAGTGCACTGACCGGAGTCCCTGAAGCTTTCTTT.

This clonotype was seen a few times. This sequence joins TRBV19 and TRBJ2-3; tentative D call: TRBD2 (5 bases). Trimming cost V 9 bases and J 5 bases, with 21 bases left between them. The CDR3 length is 15 residues. The germline V gene has CDR1 LNHDA and CDR2 SQIVND (reference sequence). In DNA, the CDR3 is TGTGCCAGCCGCCGGACGGGGTTAATAAAAGATACGCAGTATTTT. Protein: CASRRTGLIKDTQYF.

This clonotype showed up just a few times. This chain uses TRBV25-1 with TRBJ2-1; 13 nucleotides match TRBD2. The ends lost 6 bases at V and 7 bases at J; junction bases unmatched: 15. The CDR3 loop spans 18 amino acids. Germline V gene data show CDR1 as MGHDK and CDR2 as SYGVNS. In DNA, the CDR3 is TGTGCCAGCAGCCCTCGACTAGCGGGAGGCTCGAGGGGGAATGAGCAGTTCTTC. As protein: CASSPRLAGGSRGNEQFF.

The rearrangement uses TRBV29-1 and TRBJ2-5, with TRBD1 matching over 10 bases. The CDR3 sequence is 16 residues long. V was clipped by 4 bases and J by 0 bases; unmatched bases: 8. The germline CDR1 and CDR2 sequences are SQVTM and ANQGSEA. CDR3 amino acids: CSVGGQGSPHQETQYF. The CDR3 DNA sequence: TGCAGCGTTGGGGGACAGGGGTCTCCCCACCAAGAGACCCAGTACTTC.

The V gene is TRBV6-2 or TRBV6-3, the J gene TRBJ2-1, with D possibly being TRBD2 (5 bases). Germline V gives CDR1 MNHEY, CDR2 SVGEGT. There are 13 residues in the CDR3. Trimming shortened V by 1 base and J by 10 bases, and 11 bases separated the two germline ends. CDR3 DNA: TGTGCCAGCAGTTACTATTCTAGCAGCGAGCAGTTCTTC. Protein product: CASSYYSSSEQFF.

The chain carries TRBV10-3 and TRBJ2-3; the match to TRBD1 covers 9 bases. This CDR3 spans 14 amino acids. Germline V gene sequence: CDR1 ENHRY, CDR2 SYGVKD. V was clipped by 6 bases and J by 8 bases; unmatched bases: 9. CDR3 DNA: TGTGCCATCAGGAGTGAGGACAGGGGAGGTACGCAGTATTTT. Amino acids: CAIRSEDRGGTQYF.

The CDR3, as DNA: TGCAGTGCTCGCGCCAGCGGGAGAAACGAGCAGTACTTC. Protein product: CSARASGRNEQYF. The chain carries TRBV20-1 and TRBJ2-7; TRBD2 aligns across 8 bases. With V trimmed by 5 bases and J by 5 bases, 8 bases remained unmatched. The CDR3 consists of 13 residues. Germline loops: CDR1 DFQATT, CDR2 SNEGSKA (reference sequence).

The J gene is TRBJ1-5, the V gene TRBV27; D not certain. The germline V gene has CDR1 MNHEY and CDR2 SMNVEV (reference sequence). The CDR3 totals 12 residues. V shed 6 bases and J shed 7 bases, with 10 bases lying between them. CDR3 coding DNA: TGTGCCAGCAGCCCCGTTGGGCAGCCCCAGCATTTT. It is translated as CASSPVGQPQHF.

This clonotype was found a few times. The chain couples TRBV29-1 to TRBJ2-3; 7 bases agree with TRBD2. The trim removed 7 bases at V and 3 bases at J, leaving 7 bases unmatched. The V gene's germline CDR1 is SQVTM and CDR2 ANQGSEA. The CDR3 is made up of 13 amino acids. This chain's CDR3 is CSALGGDTDTQYF. In DNA form, the CDR3 reads TGCAGCGCCCTGGGGGGGGATACAGATACGCAGTATTTT.

This clonotype appeared many times. V is TRBV9 and J is TRBJ2-7; 9 bases fit TRBD1. CDR1 and CDR2 (germline): SGDLS, YYNGEE. This CDR3 is built from 15 residues. With V trimmed by 4 bases and J by 5 bases, 10 bases remained unmatched. CDR3 nucleotide sequence: TGTGCCAGCAGCTCCACAGGGGGCGCAGGGAACGAGCAGTACTTC. This sequence encodes CASSSTGGAGNEQYF.

This clonotype was observed a handful of times. The chain uses TRBV7-8 and TRBJ2-7; maybe TRBD1 (5 bases). The CDR3 extends over 12 amino acids. V lost 1 base and J 6 bases, leaving 7 bases between the germline ends. Germline CDR1 and CDR2: SGHVS and FQNEAQ. The DNA of the CDR3 is TGTGCCAGCAGCTTAGGTGGGGCCGAGCAGTACTTC. This sequence encodes CASSLGGAEQYF.

A few counts support this clonotype. This chain joins TRBV6-2 or TRBV6-3 and TRBJ1-5; D gene ambiguous. V was pared by 7 bases and J by 6 bases, with 10 bases between. Germline V gene sequence: CDR1 MNHEY, CDR2 SVGEGT. The CDR3 is 12 residues long. The CDR3 region is CASTGSTQPQHF. CDR3 DNA: TGTGCCAGCACCGGGTCGACTCAGCCCCAGCATTTT.

The chain combines TRBV3-1 with TRBJ1-1, with D possibly TRBD1 on 6 matching bases. This CDR3 comprises 15 residues. Germline loops: CDR1 LGHDT, CDR2 YNNKEL (reference sequence). Trimming took off 1 base at V and 6 bases at J, with 15 bases between the two ends. The CDR3 is CASSQVTGQLAEAFF. In DNA, the CDR3 is TGTGCCAGCAGCCAAGTCACCGGACAGCTAGCTGAAGCTTTCTTT. Full variable domain (outside the CDR3, taken from reference TRBV3-1 and TRBJ1-1): DTAVSQTPKYLVTQMGNDKSIKCEQNLGHDTMYWYKQDSKKFLKIMFSYNNKELIINETVPNRFSPKSPDKAHLNLHINSLELGDSAVYFCASSQVTGQLAEAFFGQGTRLTVV.

Written as DNA, the CDR3 is TGTGCCAGCAGTACGACGGGTCAGCCCCAGCATTTT. Translation gives CASSTTGQPQHF. The chain employs TRBV27 and TRBJ1-5, with D hard to call. The CDR3 is 12 amino acids. Trimming removed 5 bases from V and 6 bases from J, with 8 bases in between. Germline-derived CDR1 and CDR2 are MNHEY and SMNVEV (reference sequence).

This clonotype was seen more than once but under ten times. The chain has TRBV7-9 and TRBJ1-1; D may be TRBD1 (5 bases). V gave up 2 bases and J gave up 2 bases, with 12 bases separating them. In germline, CDR1 is SEHNR, CDR2 FQNEAQ (reference sequence). The CDR3 contains 15 residues. The CDR3 reads CASSLTGRSNTEAFF. In nucleotides, the CDR3 is TGTGCCAGCAGCTTAACAGGCAGGAGTAACACTGAAGCTTTCTTT.